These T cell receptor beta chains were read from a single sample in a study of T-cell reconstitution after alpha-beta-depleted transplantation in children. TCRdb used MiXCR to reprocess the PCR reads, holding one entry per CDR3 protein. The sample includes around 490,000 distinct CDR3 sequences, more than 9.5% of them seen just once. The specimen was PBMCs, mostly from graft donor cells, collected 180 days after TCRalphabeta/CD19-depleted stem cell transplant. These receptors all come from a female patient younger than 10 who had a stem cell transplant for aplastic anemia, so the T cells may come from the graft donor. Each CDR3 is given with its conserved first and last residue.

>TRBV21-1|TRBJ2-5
CASSKGQYQETQYF
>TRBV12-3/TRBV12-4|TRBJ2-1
CASSASEGPNEQFF
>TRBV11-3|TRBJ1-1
CASSLNDPSGAFF
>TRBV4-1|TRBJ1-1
CASSQDLDTEAFF
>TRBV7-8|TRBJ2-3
CASSSNGGGRTDTQYF
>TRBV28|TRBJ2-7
CASSSSTSLYEQYF
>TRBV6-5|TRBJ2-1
CASSYGTGSGGEQFF
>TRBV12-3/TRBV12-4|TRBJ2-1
CASSLGTGQAYNEQFF
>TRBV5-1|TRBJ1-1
CASSLGRQSTEAFF
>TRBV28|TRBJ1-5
CASISNSNQPQHF
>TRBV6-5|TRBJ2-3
CASSYLFGRTDTQYF
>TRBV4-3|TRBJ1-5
CASSQDSTGGGNQPQHF
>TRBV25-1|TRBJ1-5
CASSEYPGQTFYSNQPQHF
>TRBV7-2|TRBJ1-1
CASSLRTEAFF
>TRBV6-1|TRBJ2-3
CASSEAGLAGGYTQYF